The clone carrying this T cell receptor beta chain was seen a few times. Its antigen is currently unknown. The CDR3 length is 14 residues. V lost 5 bases to trimming and J lost 1 base; unmatched junction nucleotides: 4. In germline, CDR1 is SNHLY, CDR2 FYNNEI. These data originate in a study of early T cells in non-severe SARS-CoV-2 infection. Across the study: Bulk RNA isolated from unsorted whole blood underwent sequencing; chains were not paired. Findings and caveats of the study: In VDJdb matching, anti-spike CD8 responses were favored while private and CD4 specificities went missing.

Individual cDNA molecules were tagged with unique molecular identifiers, the study reported. One entry per CDR3 protein, called by TCRdb with MiXCR from the 5' RACE reads. This table has 95,000 to 110,000 distinct CDR3 sequences, approximately 10% appearing once. The origin of this receptor is an adult who was a healthcare worker with PCR-confirmed SARS-CoV-2 infection or an uninfected control (not recorded which). The sample was whole blood. The gene calls are TRBV2 and TRBJ2-5, with TRBD2 matching over 7 bases. CDR3 sequence: CASSRASGQETQYF. The CDR3 DNA reads TGTGCCAGCAGTAGGGCTAGCGGCCAAGAGACCCAGTACTTC.